These 17 T cell receptor beta chains came from one sample sequenced in a study of blood T cell repertoires in COVID-19. Measured with immunoSEQ multiplex PCR; TCRdb has only the in-frame clones, and not every one. The table lists approximately 200,000 clones, about nine tenths of them singletons, with 2% to 2.5% in the top ten. Sequencing used PBMCs or T cells enriched from blood (not recorded which). The receptors stem from a woman in her twenties or thirties who had recovered from COVID-19.

The chain couples TRBV28 to TRBJ1-1; no firm D call. Germline V gives CDR1 MDHEN, CDR2 SYDVKM. This CDR3 is 15 amino acids long. V was clipped by 5 bases and J by 5 bases, with 18 bases between them. The CDR3 DNA reads as TGTGCCAGCAGTCCCCTGTCGGGTTTAGATACTGAAGCTTTCTTT. It codes for CASSPLSGLDTEAFF.

The gene calls are TRBV6-5 and TRBJ1-1; TRBD1 aligns across 8 bases. After removal of 5 bases from V and 3 bases from J, the junction contained 5 bases not matched to a gene. Per the germline V gene, CDR1 is MNHEY and CDR2 is SVGAGI. The CDR3 totals 14 residues. CDR3 amino acids: CASSPRGPDTEAFF. The CDR3 bases are TGTGCCAGCAGTCCCAGGGGGCCCGACACTGAAGCTTTCTTT.

J is TRBJ2-2 and V is TRBV9; 9 bases line up with TRBD1. Germline assignment: CDR1 SGDLS and CDR2 YYNGEE. This CDR3 has 18 amino acids. V trimming: 4 bases; J trimming: 1 base; junction bases outside the gene matches: 11. The CDR3 sequence is CASSQPVKGQGNTGELFF. CDR3 sequence (DNA): TGTGCCAGCAGCCAACCGGTTAAGGGACAGGGGAACACCGGGGAGCTGTTTTTT.

This clone was found once. CDR3 DNA sequence: TGCAGCGTCTTAGCTCATACGCAGTATTTT. Its protein is CSVLAHTQYF. The V and J genes are TRBV29-1 and TRBJ2-3; D uncertain. CDR3 length: 10 residues. V was pared by 6 bases and J by 7 bases, with 8 bases between. The germline V gene has CDR1 SQVTM and CDR2 ANQGSEA.

The V gene is TRBV5-1, the J gene TRBJ1-4; weak D call: TRBD1 (5 bases). Germline CDR1 SGHRS, CDR2 YFSETQ. V dropped 5 bases and J dropped 7 bases, with 15 bases sitting between them. CDR3 size: 14 residues. The CDR3 DNA reads TGCGCCAGCAGTTCCGACAGTACGGCTGAAAAACTGTTTTTT. It is translated as CASSSDSTAEKLFF.

CDR3 sequence reads: CANLKGSAEAFF. CDR3 nucleotide sequence: TGTGCCAACTTGAAAGGGAGTGCTGAAGCTTTCTTT. The chain joins TRBV2 to TRBJ1-1; D is undetermined. Germline lookup yields CDR1 SNHLY and CDR2 FYNNEI. Trimming removed 10 bases at V and 6 bases at J, with 15 bases between. CDR3 length: 12 residues. The whole variable domain, filled in from reference TRBV2 and TRBJ1-1, reads EPEVTQTPSHQVTQMGQEVILRCVPISNHLYFYWYRQILGQKVEFLVSFYNNEISEKSEIFDDQFSVERPDGSNFTLKIRSTKLEDSAMYFCANLKGSAEAFFGQGTRLTVV.

The rearrangement links TRBV9 to TRBJ1-1; TRBD1 is a possible D gene (6 bases). V was cut by 4 bases and J by 4 bases, with 17 bases left in between. Looked up from germline, CDR1 is SGDLS and CDR2 is YYNGEE. This CDR3 is 15 amino acids long. This chain's CDR3 is CASSPLKGGGTEAFF. For the CDR3, the DNA is TGTGCCAGCAGCCCCCTGAAGGGGGGGGGCACTGAAGCTTTCTTT.

The chain recombines TRBV5-1 with TRBJ2-2; a possible D gene is TRBD1 (5 bases). The CDR3 is 16 amino acids. Germline CDR1 and CDR2: SGHRS and YFSETQ. With 1 base removed from V and 3 bases from J, the gap between germline ends came to 13 bases. The CDR3 bases are TGCGCCAGCAGCTTGTTTCCTATAGGGGACACCGGGGAGCTGTTTTTT. Protein sequence: CASSLFPIGDTGELFF.

This sequence joins TRBV12-5 and TRBJ1-5, with D perhaps matching TRBD1 (5 bases). The germline V gene encodes CDR1 LGHNT and CDR2 FRNRAP. Trimming pared 5 bases from V and 3 bases from J, leaving 11 bases between. The CDR3 is 14 amino acids. The CDR3 nucleotides read TGTGCTAGTGGTCCAGGGATTATCAATCAGCCCCAGCATTTT. Translated, it gives CASGPGIINQPQHF.

The J gene is TRBJ2-7, the V gene TRBV18; D possibly corresponds to TRBD1 (5 bases). There are 12 residues in the CDR3. Germline V gene lookup returns CDR1 KGHSH and CDR2 LQKENI. The V end lost 2 bases, the J end lost 12 bases, and 14 bases lay between the germline ends. The CDR3: CASSPSGAKRYF. In DNA, the CDR3 is TGTGCCAGCTCACCAAGTGGGGCTAAACGGTACTTC.

This chain links TRBV5-8 with TRBJ1-4; D uncertain. V lost 0 bases and J lost 5, with 5 bases in between. The CDR3 totals 13 residues. Germline V lookup: CDR1 SGHTS, CDR2 YDEGEE. CDR3 region: CASSLVRNEKLFF. As DNA, the CDR3 is TGTGCCAGCAGCTTGGTTAGAAATGAAAAACTGTTTTTT.

The chain links TRBV5-1 to TRBJ1-2; D is unclear. V was cut by 4 bases and J by 4 bases, with 17 bases left in between. The CDR3 loop spans 15 amino acids. Germline V gene lookup returns CDR1 SGHRS and CDR2 YFSETQ. CDR3 in amino acids: CASSPEAGRPYGYTF. In DNA form, the CDR3 reads TGCGCCAGCAGCCCGGAGGCAGGCCGCCCCTATGGCTACACCTTC.

The rearrangement links TRBV2 to TRBJ2-7, with TRBD2 identical over 10 bases. The CDR3 runs to 15 residues. Germline CDR1 is SNHLY and CDR2 is FYNNEI. The V segment lost 3 bases and the J segment 7 bases; nucleotides outside the gene matches: 9. In nucleotides, the CDR3 is TGTGCCAGCAGTGACCCAGCGGGAGGGGCTACGGAGCAGTACTTC. It encodes CASSDPAGGATEQYF.

In nucleotides, the CDR3 is TGTGCCAGCAGTGAATACACGGGAGTTAATGGGGAGACCCAGTACTTC. Translated, it gives CASSEYTGVNGETQYF. The chain employs TRBV25-1 and TRBJ2-5; TRBD2 might be the D (6 bases). The germline CDR1 and CDR2 sequences are MGHDK and SYGVNS. CDR3 length: 16 residues. V lost 0 bases, J lost 5 bases, and 16 bases lay in between.

The rearrangement uses TRBV15 and TRBJ1-5, with TRBD1 matching 7 bases. Germline V gene lookup returns CDR1 LNHNV and CDR2 YYDKDF (reference sequence). This CDR3 is 14 amino acids long. Trimming removed 1 base from V and 6 bases from J; junction bases left unmatched: 3. DNA for the CDR3: TGTGCCACCAGCAGAGGACAGGGAAGTCAGCCCCAGCATTTT. As protein: CATSRGQGSQPQHF.

This chain joins TRBV4-3 and TRBJ2-7, with TRBD1 identical over 8 bases. The CDR3 extends over 14 amino acids. Germline CDR1 is LGHNA and CDR2 is YSLEER. Trimming removed 3 bases from V and 3 bases from J; junction bases left unmatched: 4. This CDR3 is CASSHSDRDYEQYF. As DNA, the CDR3 is TGCGCCAGCAGCCACTCGGACAGGGACTACGAGCAGTACTTC.

This clone came up once. The V gene is TRBV7-2, the J gene TRBJ1-5; no firm D call. V was cut by 0 bases and J by 2 bases, with 11 bases left in between. CDR1 is SGHTA, CDR2 FQGNSA, per germline. CDR3 length: 16 residues. CDR3 DNA sequence: TGTGCCAGCAGCTTAGCTTCTGTAATCGGCAATCAGCCCCAGCATTTT. Its translation is CASSLASVIGNQPQHF.